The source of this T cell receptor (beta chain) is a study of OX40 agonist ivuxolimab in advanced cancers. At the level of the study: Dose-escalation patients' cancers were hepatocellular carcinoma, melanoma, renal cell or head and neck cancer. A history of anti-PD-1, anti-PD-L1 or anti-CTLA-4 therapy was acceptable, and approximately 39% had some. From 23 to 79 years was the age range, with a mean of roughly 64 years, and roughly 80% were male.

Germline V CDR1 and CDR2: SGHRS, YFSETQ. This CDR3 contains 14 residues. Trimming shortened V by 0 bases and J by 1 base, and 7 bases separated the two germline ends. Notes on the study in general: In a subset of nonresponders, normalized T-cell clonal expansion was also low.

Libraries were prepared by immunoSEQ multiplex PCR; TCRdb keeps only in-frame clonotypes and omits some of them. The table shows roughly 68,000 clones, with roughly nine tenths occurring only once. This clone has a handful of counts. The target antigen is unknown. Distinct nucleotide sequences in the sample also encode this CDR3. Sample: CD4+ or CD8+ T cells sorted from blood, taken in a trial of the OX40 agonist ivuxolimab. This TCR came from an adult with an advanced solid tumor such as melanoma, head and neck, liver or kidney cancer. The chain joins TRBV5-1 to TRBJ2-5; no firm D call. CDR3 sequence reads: CASSLEGPQETQYF. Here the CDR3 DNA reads TGCGCCAGCAGCTTGGAAGGGCCCCAAGAGACCCAGTACTTC.